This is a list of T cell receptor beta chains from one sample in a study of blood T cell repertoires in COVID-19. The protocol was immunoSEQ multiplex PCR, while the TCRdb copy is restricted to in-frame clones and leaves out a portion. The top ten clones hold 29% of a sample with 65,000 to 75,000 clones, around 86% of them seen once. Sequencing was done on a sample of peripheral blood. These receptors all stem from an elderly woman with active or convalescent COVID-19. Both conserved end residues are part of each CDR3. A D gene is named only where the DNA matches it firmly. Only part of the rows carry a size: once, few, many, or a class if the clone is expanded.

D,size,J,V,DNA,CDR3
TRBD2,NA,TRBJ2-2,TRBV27,TGTGCCAGCAGTTTAACTTCTAGCGGGGGGGCCTGGGACACCGGGGAGCTGTTTTTT,CASSLTSSGGAWDTGELFF
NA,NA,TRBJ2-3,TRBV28,TGTGCCAGCAGTCACACAGGACAGACAGCAGATACGCAGTATTTT,CASSHTGQTADTQYF
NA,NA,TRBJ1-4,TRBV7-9,TGTGCCAGCAGCTTACCCGTCCAGACAGGTCCCAATGAAAAACTGTTTTTT,CASSLPVQTGPNEKLFF
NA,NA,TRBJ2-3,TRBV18,TGTGCCAGCTCGGGCCGGGACACCACTTATACGCAGTATTTT,CASSGRDTTYTQYF
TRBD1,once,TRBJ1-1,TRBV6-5,TGTGCCAGCAGAAGACAGGGTTGGACTGAAGCTTTCTTT,CASRRQGWTEAFF
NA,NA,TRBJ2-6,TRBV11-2,TGTGCCAGCAGGGAGGCCGGGGCCAACGTCCTGACTTTC,CASREAGANVLTF
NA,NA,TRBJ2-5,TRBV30,TGTGCCTGGAGTGTACGGGGCTGGCGGGACCCTCAAGAGACCCAGTACTTC,CAWSVRGWRDPQETQYF
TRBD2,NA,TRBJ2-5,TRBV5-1,TGCGCCAGCAGCTATGGATTTAGCGGGGGGTCACAAGAGACCCAGTACTTC,CASSYGFSGGSQETQYF
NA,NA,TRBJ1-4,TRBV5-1,TGCGCCAGCAGCTTGACAGACAATGAAAAACTGTTTTTT,CASSLTDNEKLFF
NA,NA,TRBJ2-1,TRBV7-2,TGTGCCAGCAGCTTTGACAGCAGCTCCTACAATGAGCAGTTCTTC,CASSFDSSSYNEQFF